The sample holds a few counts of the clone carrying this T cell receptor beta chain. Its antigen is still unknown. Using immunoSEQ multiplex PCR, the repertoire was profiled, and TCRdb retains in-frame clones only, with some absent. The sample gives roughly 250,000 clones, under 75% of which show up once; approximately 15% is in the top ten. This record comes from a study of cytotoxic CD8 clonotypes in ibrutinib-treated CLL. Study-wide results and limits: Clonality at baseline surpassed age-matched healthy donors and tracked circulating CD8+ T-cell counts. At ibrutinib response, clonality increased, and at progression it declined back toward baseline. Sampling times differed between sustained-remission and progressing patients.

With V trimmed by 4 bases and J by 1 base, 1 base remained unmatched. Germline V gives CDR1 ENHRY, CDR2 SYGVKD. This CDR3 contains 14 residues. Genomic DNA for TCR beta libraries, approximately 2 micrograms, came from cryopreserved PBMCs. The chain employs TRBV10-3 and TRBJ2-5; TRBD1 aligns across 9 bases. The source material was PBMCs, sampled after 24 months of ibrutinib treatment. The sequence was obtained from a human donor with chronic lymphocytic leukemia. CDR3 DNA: TGTGCCATCAGTGGGGACAGGGTCCAAGAGACCCAGTACTTC. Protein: CAISGDRVQETQYF.